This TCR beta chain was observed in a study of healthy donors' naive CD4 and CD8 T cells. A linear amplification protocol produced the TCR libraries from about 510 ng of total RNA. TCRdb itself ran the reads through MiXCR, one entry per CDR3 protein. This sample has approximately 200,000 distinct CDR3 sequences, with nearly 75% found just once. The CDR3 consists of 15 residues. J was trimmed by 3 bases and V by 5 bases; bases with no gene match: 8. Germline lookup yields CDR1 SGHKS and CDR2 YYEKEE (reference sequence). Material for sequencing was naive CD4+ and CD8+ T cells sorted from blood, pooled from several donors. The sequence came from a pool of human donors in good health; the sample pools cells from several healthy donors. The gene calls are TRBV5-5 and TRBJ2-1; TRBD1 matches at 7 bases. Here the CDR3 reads CASRSRRTGYNEQFF. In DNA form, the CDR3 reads TGTGCCAGCAGGAGCCGCCGGACAGGCTACAATGAGCAGTTCTTC.